The rows below give T cell receptor beta chains drawn from one sample of a study of cytomegalovirus exposure and HLA in healthy donors. Profiling relied on immunoSEQ multiplex PCR, and the TCRdb table lists in-frame clones only, not all of them. The table has about 67,000 clones, about 80% seen once. The specimen sequenced was PBMCs. The receptors shown here come from a man aged 55 to 69 in good health and CMV-seropositive. The CDR3 runs from the conserved cysteine through the conserved F or W. The order of the fields is clone size, V gene, J gene, CDR3 protein. Size tells how often a clone was seen (once, few, many) or the class of an expanded clone, and some rows leave it out.

>.|TRBV6-5|TRBJ1-3
CASRRTGGNTIYF
>few|TRBV19|TRBJ2-1
CASMTSGGYAYNEQFF
>.|TRBV5-1|TRBJ2-3
CASSYGGVAGLSTDTQYF
>.|TRBV9|TRBJ2-5
CASSIAPQETQYF
>once|TRBV6-4|TRBJ2-3
CASSVGASGARDTQYF
>.|TRBV10-3|TRBJ2-7
CAINGQGTYEQYF
>.|TRBV27|TRBJ2-3
CASSWDRGRDTQYF
>.|TRBV19|TRBJ1-1
CASSMSGVENTEAFF
>.|TRBV15|TRBJ2-1
CATSRGGAVGNEQFF
>.|TRBV29-1|TRBJ2-5
CSVDIQGETQYF
>.|TRBV27|TRBJ1-4
CASSLTEFEKLFF
>few|TRBV7-2|TRBJ2-3
CASSPTSGGWADTQYF
>.|TRBV7-8|TRBJ1-2
CASSLREGWGGYTF
>.|TRBV11-2|TRBJ2-7
CASSKTSGSYEQYF
>.|TRBV7-9|TRBJ2-2
CASSSHRDTGELFF
>few|TRBV11-3|TRBJ2-3
CASSPWTSGSTDTQYF